The entry below describes one T cell receptor beta chain. The sample carries other DNA sequences with the same CDR3. Only CD45RO-negative cells positively selected for CCR7 counted as naive CD8 cells, so terminally differentiated effector memory CD45RA+ cells were excluded. The study drew its donors from healthy HIV-negative adults without recent acute infections or vaccinations. This sample is drawn from a study of shared clonotypes between healthy human individuals. TCRdb's copy holds only in-frame clones and misses some; the assay was immunoSEQ multiplex PCR. The sample contains some 2,100,000 clones, about 92% of which appear only once. V dropped 5 bases and J dropped 4; count of bases not matched to a gene: 4. The CDR3 totals 13 residues. Per germline, CDR1 SEHNR and CDR2 FQNEAQ (reference sequence).

This clonotype was sampled from a man in his late teens or twenties in good health. Some clones in this sample may be carry-over from other donors' samples. The chain has TRBV7-9 and TRBJ1-2, with 7 nucleotides matching TRBD1. Sequencing used naive CD8+ T cells from PBMCs. This CDR3 is CASSPGTVYGYTF. CDR3 DNA: TGTGCCAGCAGCCCCGGGACAGTCTATGGCTACACCTTC.